Described below is a single T cell receptor beta chain sequence and its context. The data stem from a study of T cell changes during pregnancy in multiple sclerosis. This table comes from immunoSEQ multiplex PCR, and its TCRdb copy is limited to in-frame clones, with some not included. The data hold approximately 63,000 clones, with around 92% observed a single time. In germline, CDR1 is SGHTA, CDR2 FQGNSA. The V end was cut by 8 bases, the J end by 6 bases, with 17 bases between. This CDR3 region has 13 residues. The sequence was obtained from a female donor in good health, enrolled as a control in a pregnancy study. This chain uses TRBV7-2 with TRBJ2-7; tentative D call: TRBD2 (7 bases). The material sequenced was peripheral blood, taken in the third trimester of pregnancy. In nucleotides, the CDR3 is TGTGCCAGCGGGGGGGCGGGAGAAATCGAGCAGTACTTC. Protein product: CASGGAGEIEQYF.